Sequencing of this T cell receptor (beta chain) was carried out in a study of T-cell reconstitution after alpha-beta-depleted transplantation in children. As concerns this clonotype: What it binds is not known.

Germline V CDR1 and CDR2: SGHRS, YFSETQ. The V gene lost 4 bases and the J gene lost 7 bases, with 15 bases spanning the gap. The CDR3 runs 14 residues. Whole-study findings and limits: Several hundred expanded graft clones reportedly gave rise to the alpha-beta T cells present about two months after transplant. Some patients' high day-60 TCRbeta diversity was traced to surviving recipient T cells and thymic progenitors. Once a year had passed after transplant, T-cell counts and diversity came mostly from newly produced T cells.

Molecular barcoding with unique molecular identifiers was used for the TCRbeta library. Using its own MiXCR run on the PCR reads, TCRdb lists one record per CDR3 protein. The data hold a few hundred thousand distinct CDR3 sequences, with 27% observed a single time. The sequence came from a boy younger than two with Wiskott-Aldrich syndrome, due to receive a stem cell transplant. The starting material was PBMCs, obtained before TCRalphabeta/CD19-depleted stem cell transplant. The chain carries TRBV5-1 and TRBJ2-1, with a weak D call TRBD2 (6 bases). CDR3 sequence reads: CASSPRPSENEQFF. CDR3 in DNA: TGCGCCAGCAGCCCCAGGCCTAGCGAGAATGAGCAGTTCTTC.